The clone carrying this T cell receptor beta chain has only a few counts. The antigen is not known. This record belongs to a study of T-cell memory formation after mild COVID-19. Study results and limitations: Clones contracting across day 15 to 85 had a balanced CD4/CD8 profile; later expanding clones leaned CD4+.

This CDR3 spans 13 amino acids. V was shortened by 5 bases and J by 2 bases, with 10 bases between the two germline ends. 5'RACE primed from the constant segment yielded TCR alpha and TCR beta cDNA libraries bearing sample barcodes and UMIs. From the 5' RACE reads, TCRdb called clonotypes with MiXCR, one entry per CDR3 protein. Of fewer than 350,000 distinct CDR3 sequences listed, roughly 8% are singletons. The receptor was derived from a man younger than 30 who had mild COVID-19 (a few samples of this study predate the infection). Cell type and time point are not known. Input material: PBMCs or a T cell subset sorted from them (not recorded which). The chain links TRBV12-3 or TRBV12-4 to TRBJ2-7, with D possibly matching TRBD1 (6 bases). The DNA of the CDR3 is TGTGCCAGCAGTCCGGACAGCCCCTACGAGCAGTACTTC. This encodes CASSPDSPYEQYF.